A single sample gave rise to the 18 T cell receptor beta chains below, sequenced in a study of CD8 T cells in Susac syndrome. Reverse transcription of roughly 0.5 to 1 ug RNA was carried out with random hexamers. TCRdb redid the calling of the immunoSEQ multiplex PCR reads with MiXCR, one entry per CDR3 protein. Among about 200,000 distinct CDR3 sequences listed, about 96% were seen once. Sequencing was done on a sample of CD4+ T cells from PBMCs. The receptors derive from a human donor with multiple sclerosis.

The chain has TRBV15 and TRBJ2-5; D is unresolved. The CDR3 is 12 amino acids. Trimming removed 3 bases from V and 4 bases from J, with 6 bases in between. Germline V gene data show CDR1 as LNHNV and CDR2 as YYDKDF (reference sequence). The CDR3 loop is CATSRPGETQYF. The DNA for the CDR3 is TGTGCCACCAGCAGGCCTGGAGAGACCCAGTACTTC.

CDR3 loop: CASSVGGGTPSYNEQFF. The DNA for the CDR3 is TGTGCCAGCAGCGTAGGGGGGGGCACCCCGTCCTACAATGAGCAGTTCTTC. J is TRBJ2-1 and V is TRBV9, with D tentatively TRBD2 (7 bases). Germline CDR1 SGDLS, CDR2 YYNGEE. Trimming took off 0 bases at V and 1 base at J, with 14 bases between the two ends. This CDR3 contains 17 residues.

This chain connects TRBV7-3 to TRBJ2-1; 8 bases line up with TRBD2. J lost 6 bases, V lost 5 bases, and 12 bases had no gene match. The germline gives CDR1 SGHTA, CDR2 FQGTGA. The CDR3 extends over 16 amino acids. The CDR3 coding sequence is TGTGCCAGCAGCCCCGGGGGTAGCGGGGAGGGCAATGAGCAGTTCTTC. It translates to CASSPGGSGEGNEQFF.

CDR3 protein: CASSLGNKQYF. The CDR3 DNA sequence: TGTGCCAGCAGCTTAGGTAACAAGCAGTACTTC. This sequence joins TRBV7-9 and TRBJ2-7, with unresolved D. V lost 1 base and J 8 bases, leaving 6 bases between the germline ends. In germline, CDR1 is SEHNR, CDR2 FQNEAQ (reference sequence). This CDR3 is built from 11 residues.

CDR3: CASSESGLAVQYF. In nucleotides, the CDR3 is TGTGCCAGCAGTGAATCCGGACTAGCGGTGCAGTACTTC. The J gene is TRBJ2-7, the V gene TRBV25-1; 10 nucleotides line up with TRBD2. Germline V gene data show CDR1 as MGHDK and CDR2 as SYGVNS. The CDR3 totals 13 residues. Trimming removed 1 base from V and 9 bases from J; junction bases left unmatched: 3.

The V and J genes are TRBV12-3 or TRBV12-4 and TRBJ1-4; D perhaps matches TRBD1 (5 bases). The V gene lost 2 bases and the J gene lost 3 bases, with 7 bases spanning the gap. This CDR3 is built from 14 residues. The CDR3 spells CASSLWGSNEKLFF. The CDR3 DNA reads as TGTGCCAGCAGTTTATGGGGGTCTAATGAAAAACTGTTTTTT.

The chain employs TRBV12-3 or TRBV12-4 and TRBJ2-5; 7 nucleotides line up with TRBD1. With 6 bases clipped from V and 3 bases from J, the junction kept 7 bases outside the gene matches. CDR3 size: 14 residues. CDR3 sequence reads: CASSPGTAKETQYF. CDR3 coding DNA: TGTGCCAGCAGCCCCGGGACAGCAAAAGAGACCCAGTACTTC.

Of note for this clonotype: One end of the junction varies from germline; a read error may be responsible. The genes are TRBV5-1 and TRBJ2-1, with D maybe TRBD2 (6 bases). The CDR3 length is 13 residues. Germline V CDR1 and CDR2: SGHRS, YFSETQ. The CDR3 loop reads CASTLDYYNEQFF. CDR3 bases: TGCGCCAGCACCTTGGACTACTACAATGAGCAGTTCTTC.

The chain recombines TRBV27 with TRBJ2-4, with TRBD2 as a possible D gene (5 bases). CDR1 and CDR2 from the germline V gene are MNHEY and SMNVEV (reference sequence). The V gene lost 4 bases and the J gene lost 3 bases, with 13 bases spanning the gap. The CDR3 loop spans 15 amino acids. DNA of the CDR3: TGTGCCAGCAGTTCGCCAGGACGGGGCAAAAACATTCAGTACTTC. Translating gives CASSSPGRGKNIQYF.

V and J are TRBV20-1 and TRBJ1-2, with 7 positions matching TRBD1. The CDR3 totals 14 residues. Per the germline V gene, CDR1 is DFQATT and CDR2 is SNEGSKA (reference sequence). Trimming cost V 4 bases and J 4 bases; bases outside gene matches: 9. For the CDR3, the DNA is TGCAGTGCTACTCGGACAGGTCAGGGCTATGGCTACACCTTC. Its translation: CSATRTGQGYGYTF.

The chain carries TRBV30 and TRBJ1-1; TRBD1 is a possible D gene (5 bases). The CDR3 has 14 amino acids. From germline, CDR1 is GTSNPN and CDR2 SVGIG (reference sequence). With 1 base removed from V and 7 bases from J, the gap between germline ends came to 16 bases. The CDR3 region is CAWSGMDNRYEAFF. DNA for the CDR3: TGTGCCTGGAGTGGCATGGACAACCGATATGAAGCTTTCTTT.

CDR3 sequence reads: CASSLIPLESYTF. As DNA, the CDR3 is TGCGCCAGCAGCTTGATTCCTCTTGAGAGCTACACCTTC. This chain joins TRBV5-1 and TRBJ1-2; D is uncertain. CDR3 length equals 13 residues. From germline, CDR1 is SGHRS and CDR2 YFSETQ. The V gene lost 1 base and the J gene lost 9 bases, with 13 bases spanning the gap.

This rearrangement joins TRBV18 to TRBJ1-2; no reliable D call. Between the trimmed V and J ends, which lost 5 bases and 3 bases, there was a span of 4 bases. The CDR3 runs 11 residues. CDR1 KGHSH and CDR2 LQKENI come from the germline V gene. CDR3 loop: CASSEYYGYTF. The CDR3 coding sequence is TGTGCCAGCTCAGAGTACTATGGCTACACCTTC.

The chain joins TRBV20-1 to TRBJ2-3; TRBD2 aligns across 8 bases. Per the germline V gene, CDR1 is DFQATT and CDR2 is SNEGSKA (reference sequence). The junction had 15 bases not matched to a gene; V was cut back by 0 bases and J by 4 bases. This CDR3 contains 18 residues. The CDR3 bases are TGCAGTGCTAGAGATTCCCCGGGAGGGCTTTTTAGCGCAGATACGCAGTATTTT. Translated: CSARDSPGGLFSADTQYF.

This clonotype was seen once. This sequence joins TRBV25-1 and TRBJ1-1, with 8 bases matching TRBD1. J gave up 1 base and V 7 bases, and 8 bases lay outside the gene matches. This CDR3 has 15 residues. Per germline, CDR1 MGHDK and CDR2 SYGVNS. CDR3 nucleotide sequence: TGTGCCAGCACGGACAGGGAATTTTGGAACACTGAAGCTTTCTTT. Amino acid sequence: CASTDREFWNTEAFF.

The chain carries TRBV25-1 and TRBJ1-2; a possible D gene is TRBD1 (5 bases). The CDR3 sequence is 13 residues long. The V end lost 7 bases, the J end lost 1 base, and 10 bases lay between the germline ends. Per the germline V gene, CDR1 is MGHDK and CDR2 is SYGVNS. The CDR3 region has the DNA TGTGCCAGCACTTGGACACATAACTATGGCTACACCTTC. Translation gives CASTWTHNYGYTF.

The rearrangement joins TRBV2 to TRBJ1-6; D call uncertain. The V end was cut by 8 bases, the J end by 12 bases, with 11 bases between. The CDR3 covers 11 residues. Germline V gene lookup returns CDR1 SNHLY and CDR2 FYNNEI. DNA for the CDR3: TGTGCCAGCTGTGTCCGGGTACCCCTCCACTTT. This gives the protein CASCVRVPLHF.

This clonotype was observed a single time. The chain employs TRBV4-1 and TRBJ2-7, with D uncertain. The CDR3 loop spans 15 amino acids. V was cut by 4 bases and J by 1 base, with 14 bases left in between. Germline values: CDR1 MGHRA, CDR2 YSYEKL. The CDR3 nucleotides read TGCGCCAGCAGCCCGGGTCGCACCGGGTCCTACGAGCAGTACTTC. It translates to CASSPGRTGSYEQYF.